The sample holds one count of the clone carrying this TCR beta chain. The source of the sample is a study of OX40 agonist ivuxolimab in advanced cancers. Sequencing used immunoSEQ multiplex PCR; TCRdb keeps in-frame clones, though not all of them. Of 72,000 or so clones listed, around nine tenths are singletons. The length of the CDR3 is 11 residues. Germline V gives CDR1 SGHNT, CDR2 YYREEE (reference sequence). Trimming cost V 5 bases and J 3 bases, with 5 bases left between them. The chain couples TRBV5-4 to TRBJ1-2, with D unresolved. Source: CD4+ or CD8+ T cells sorted from blood, taken in a trial of the OX40 agonist ivuxolimab. The source of this sequence is an adult with an advanced solid tumor such as melanoma, head and neck, liver or kidney cancer. CDR3 sequence (DNA): TGTGCCAGCAGTAACGACTATGGCTACACCTTC. Translation gives CASSNDYGYTF.